Shown below are 3 T cell receptor beta chains from a single sample sequenced in a study of early T cells in non-severe SARS-CoV-2 infection. Each CDR3 protein gets one entry after TCRdb re-called the 5' RACE reads with MiXCR. The sample holds roughly 20,000 distinct CDR3 sequences, 5.9% seen once. Sequencing was done on a sample of whole blood. The receptors were sampled from an adult who was a healthcare worker with PCR-confirmed SARS-CoV-2 infection or an uninfected control (not recorded which).

The chain is built from TRBV29-1 and TRBJ1-1; 10 bases are a match to TRBD1. Trimming at V came to 6 bases and at J to 6 bases, leaving 4 bases not matched to a gene. Germline values: CDR1 SQVTM, CDR2 ANQGSEA. The CDR3 has 12 amino acids. CDR3 amino acids: CSVVGQGAEAFF. The DNA for the CDR3 is TGCAGCGTCGTAGGACAGGGGGCTGAAGCTTTCTTT. The variable domain in full, with the rest retrieved from reference TRBV29-1 and TRBJ1-1, is SAVISQKPSRDICQRGTSLTIQCQVDSQVTMMFWYRQQPGQSLTLIATANQGSEATYESGFVIDKFPISRPNLTFSTLTVSNMSPEDSSIYLCSVVGQGAEAFFGQGTRLTVV.

V and J are TRBV2 and TRBJ2-4, with D uncertain. Germline V gene lookup returns CDR1 SNHLY and CDR2 FYNNEI. The CDR3 runs to 18 residues. V was pared by 7 bases and J by 0 bases, with 22 bases between. The CDR3 DNA is TGTGCCAGCATCTCAGATCGGAGACAAGTCCTAGCCAAAAACATTCAGTACTTC. It yields the protein CASISDRRQVLAKNIQYF.

This clonotype was counted at least ten times. This chain links TRBV19 with TRBJ1-5; D not resolved. V lost 2 bases, J lost 7 bases, and 9 bases lay in between. Germline CDR1 LNHDA, CDR2 SQIVND (reference sequence). The CDR3 sequence is 13 residues long. The CDR3 is CASSISHRQPQHF. CDR3 nucleotides: TGTGCCAGTAGTATAAGCCACCGACAGCCCCAGCATTTT.